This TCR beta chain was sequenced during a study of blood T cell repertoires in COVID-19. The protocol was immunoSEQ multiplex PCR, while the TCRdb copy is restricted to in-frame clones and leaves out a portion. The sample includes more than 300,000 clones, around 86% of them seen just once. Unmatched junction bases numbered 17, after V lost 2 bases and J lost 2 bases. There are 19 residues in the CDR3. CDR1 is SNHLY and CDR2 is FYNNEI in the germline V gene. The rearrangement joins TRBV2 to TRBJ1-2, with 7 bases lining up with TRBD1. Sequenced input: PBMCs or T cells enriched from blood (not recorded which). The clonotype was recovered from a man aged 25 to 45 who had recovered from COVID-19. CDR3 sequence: CASSELGYRGQKQNYGYTF. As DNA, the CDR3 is TGTGCCAGCAGTGAACTGGGATACAGGGGACAGAAACAAAACTATGGCTACACCTTC.